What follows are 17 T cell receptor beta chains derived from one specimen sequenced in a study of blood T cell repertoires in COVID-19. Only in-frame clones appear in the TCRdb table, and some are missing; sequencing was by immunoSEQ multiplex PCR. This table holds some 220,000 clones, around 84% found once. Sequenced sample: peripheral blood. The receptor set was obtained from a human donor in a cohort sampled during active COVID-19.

DNA of the CDR3: TGTGCCAGCAGTGGGACCGGGGGGGAGACCCAGTACTTC. Translation gives CASSGTGGETQYF. The V gene is TRBV25-1, the J gene TRBJ2-5; 7 bases align to TRBD2. Germline V gene data show CDR1 as MGHDK and CDR2 as SYGVNS. CDR3 length equals 13 residues. The trim removed 4 bases at V and 5 bases at J, leaving 4 bases unmatched.

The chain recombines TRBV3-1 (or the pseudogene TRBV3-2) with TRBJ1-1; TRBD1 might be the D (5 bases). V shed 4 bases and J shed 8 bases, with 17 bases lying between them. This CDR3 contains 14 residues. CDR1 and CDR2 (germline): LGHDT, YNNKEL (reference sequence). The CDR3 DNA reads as TGTGCCAGCAGCCGAACGGGGGGAGGAAGAGAAGCTTTCTTT. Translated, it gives CASSRTGGGREAFF.

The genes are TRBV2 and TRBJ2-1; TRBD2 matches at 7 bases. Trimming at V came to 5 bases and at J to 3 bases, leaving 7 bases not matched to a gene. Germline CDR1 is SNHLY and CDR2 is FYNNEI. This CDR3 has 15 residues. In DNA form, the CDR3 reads TGTGCCAGCAGTAAAGAGGGAGGGAGCTACAATGAGCAGTTCTTC. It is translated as CASSKEGGSYNEQFF.

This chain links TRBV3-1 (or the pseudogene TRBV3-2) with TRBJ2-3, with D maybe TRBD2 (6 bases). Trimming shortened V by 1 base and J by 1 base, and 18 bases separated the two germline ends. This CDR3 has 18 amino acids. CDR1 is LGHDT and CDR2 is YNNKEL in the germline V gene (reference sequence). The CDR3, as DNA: TGTGCCAGCAGCCAAGTACGGGGGAAAGGTTTTGGCACAGATACGCAGTATTTT. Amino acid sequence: CASSQVRGKGFGTDTQYF.

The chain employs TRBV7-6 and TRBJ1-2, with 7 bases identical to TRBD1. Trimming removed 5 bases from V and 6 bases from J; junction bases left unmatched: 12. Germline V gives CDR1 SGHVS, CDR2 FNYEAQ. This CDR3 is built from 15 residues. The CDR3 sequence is CASSPVIDTGDGYTF. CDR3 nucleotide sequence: TGTGCCAGCAGCCCCGTCATTGACACAGGGGATGGCTACACCTTC.

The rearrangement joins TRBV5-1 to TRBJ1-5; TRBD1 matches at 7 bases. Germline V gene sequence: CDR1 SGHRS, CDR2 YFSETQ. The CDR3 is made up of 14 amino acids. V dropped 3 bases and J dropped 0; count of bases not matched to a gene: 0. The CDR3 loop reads CASSSGGSNQPQHF. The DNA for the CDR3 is TGCGCCAGCAGCTCAGGGGGTAGCAATCAGCCCCAGCATTTT.

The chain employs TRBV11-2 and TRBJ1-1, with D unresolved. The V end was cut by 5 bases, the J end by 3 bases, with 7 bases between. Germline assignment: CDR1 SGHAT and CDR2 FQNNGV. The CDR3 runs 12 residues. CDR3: CASSPPYTEAFF. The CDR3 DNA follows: TGTGCCAGCAGCCCCCCGTACACTGAAGCTTTCTTT.

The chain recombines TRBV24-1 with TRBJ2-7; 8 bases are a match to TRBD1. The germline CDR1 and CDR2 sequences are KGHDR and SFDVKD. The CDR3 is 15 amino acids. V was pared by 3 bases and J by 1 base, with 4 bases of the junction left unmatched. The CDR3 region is CATSDSRTGSYEQYF. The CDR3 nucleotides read TGTGCCACCAGTGATAGTCGGACAGGGTCCTACGAGCAGTACTTC.

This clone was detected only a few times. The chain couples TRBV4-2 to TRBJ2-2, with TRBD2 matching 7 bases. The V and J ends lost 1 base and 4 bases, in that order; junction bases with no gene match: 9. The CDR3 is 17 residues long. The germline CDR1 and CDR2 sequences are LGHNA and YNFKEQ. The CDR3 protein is CASSQAAGPRSTGELFF. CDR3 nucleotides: TGTGCCAGCAGCCAAGCAGCGGGACCAAGGTCCACCGGGGAGCTGTTTTTT.

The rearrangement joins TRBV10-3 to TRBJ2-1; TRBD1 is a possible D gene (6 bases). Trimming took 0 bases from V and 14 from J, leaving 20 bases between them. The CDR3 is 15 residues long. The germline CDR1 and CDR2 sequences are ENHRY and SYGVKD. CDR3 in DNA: TGTGCCATCAGTGAGTCGATAGATGGCCGGGACATCAAGTTCTTC. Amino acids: CAISESIDGRDIKFF.

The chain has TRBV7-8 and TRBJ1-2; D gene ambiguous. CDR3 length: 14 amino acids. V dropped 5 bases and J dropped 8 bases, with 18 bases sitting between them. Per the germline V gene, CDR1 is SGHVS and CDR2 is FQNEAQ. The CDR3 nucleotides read TGTGCCAGCAGCACGGGTGCCCTCGGTTGGGGCTACACCTTC. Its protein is CASSTGALGWGYTF.

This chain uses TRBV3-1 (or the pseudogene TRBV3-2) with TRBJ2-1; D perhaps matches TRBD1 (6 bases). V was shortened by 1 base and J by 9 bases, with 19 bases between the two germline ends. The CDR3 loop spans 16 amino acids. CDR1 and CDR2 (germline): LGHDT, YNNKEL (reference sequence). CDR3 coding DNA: TGTGCCAGCAGCCAAGGGTGGGGGCTAGCCCACGGTGAGCAGTTCTTC. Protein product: CASSQGWGLAHGEQFF.

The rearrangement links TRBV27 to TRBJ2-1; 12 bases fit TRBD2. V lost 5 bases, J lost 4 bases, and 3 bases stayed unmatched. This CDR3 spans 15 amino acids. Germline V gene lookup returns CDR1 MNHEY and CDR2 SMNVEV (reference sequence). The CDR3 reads CASSPGTSGYNEQFF. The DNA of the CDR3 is TGTGCCAGCAGTCCAGGGACTAGCGGGTACAATGAGCAGTTCTTC.

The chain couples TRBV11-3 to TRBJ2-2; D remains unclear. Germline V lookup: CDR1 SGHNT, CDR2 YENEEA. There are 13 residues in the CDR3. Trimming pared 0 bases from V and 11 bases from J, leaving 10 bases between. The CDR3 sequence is CASSLDPGGELFF. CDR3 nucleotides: TGTGCCAGCAGCTTAGATCCCGGTGGTGAGCTGTTTTTT. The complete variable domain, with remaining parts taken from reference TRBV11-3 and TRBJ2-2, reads EAGVVQSPRYKIIEKKQPVAFWCNPISGHNTLYWYLQNLGQGPELLIRYENEEAVDDSQLPKDRFSAERLKGVDSTLKIQPAELGDSAVYLCASSLDPGGELFFGEGSRLTVL.

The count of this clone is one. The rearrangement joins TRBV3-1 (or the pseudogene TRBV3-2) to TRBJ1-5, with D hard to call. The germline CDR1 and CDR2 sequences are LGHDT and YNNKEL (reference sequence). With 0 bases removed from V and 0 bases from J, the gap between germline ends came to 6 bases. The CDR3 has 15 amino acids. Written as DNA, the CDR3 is TGTGCCAGCAGCCAAGACAGGTATAGCAATCAGCCCCAGCATTTT. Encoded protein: CASSQDRYSNQPQHF.

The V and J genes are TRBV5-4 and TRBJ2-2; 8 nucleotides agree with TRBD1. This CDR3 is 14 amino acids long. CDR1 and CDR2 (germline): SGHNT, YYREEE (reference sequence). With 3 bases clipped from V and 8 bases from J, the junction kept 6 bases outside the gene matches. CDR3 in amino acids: CASSSGTGGGELFF. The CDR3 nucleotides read TGTGCCAGCAGCTCCGGGACAGGCGGTGGGGAGCTGTTTTTT.

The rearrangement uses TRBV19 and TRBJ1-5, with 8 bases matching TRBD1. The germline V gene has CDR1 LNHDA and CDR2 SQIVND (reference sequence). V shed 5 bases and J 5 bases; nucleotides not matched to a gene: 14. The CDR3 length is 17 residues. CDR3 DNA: TGTGCCAGTAGTGTTACAGGGGGTGGAGGCAGCTATCAGCCCCAGCATTTT. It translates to CASSVTGGGGSYQPQHF.